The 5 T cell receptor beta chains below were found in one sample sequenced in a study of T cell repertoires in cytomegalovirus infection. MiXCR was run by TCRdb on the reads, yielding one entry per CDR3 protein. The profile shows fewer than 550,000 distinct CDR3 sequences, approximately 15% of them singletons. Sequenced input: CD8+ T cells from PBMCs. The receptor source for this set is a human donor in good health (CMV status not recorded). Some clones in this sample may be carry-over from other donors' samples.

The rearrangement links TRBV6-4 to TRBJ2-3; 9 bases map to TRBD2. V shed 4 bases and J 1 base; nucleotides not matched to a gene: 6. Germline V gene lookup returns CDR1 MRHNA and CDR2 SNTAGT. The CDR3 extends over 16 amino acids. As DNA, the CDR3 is TGTGCCAGCAGTGCCGCGGGAGGGCCTCGCACAGATACGCAGTATTTT. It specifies CASSAAGGPRTDTQYF.

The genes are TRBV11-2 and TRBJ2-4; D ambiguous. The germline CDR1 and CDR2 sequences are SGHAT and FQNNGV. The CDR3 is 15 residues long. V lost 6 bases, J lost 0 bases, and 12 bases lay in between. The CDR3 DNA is TGTGCCAGCAGTGTCACTTGGGGAGCCAAAAACATTCAGTACTTC. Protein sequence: CASSVTWGAKNIQYF.

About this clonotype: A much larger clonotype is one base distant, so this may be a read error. CDR3 sequence: CASSLDRGPLNTGELFF. The CDR3 nucleotides are TGTGCCAGCAGCTTAGATAGGGGACCGCTGAACACCGGGGAGCTGTTTTTT. The chain joins TRBV11-2 to TRBJ2-2; D assignment may be TRBD1 or TRBD2 (5 bases each). V was shortened by 0 bases and J by 1 base, with 12 bases between the two germline ends. CDR3 length: 17 residues. The germline V gene encodes CDR1 SGHAT and CDR2 FQNNGV.

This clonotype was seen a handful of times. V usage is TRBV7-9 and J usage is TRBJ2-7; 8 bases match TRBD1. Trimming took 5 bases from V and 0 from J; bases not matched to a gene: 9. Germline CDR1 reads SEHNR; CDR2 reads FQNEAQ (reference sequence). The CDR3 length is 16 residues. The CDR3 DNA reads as TGTGCCAGCAGCCGAGTGGTGGACAGGGCCTCCTACGAGCAGTACTTC. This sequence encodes CASSRVVDRASYEQYF. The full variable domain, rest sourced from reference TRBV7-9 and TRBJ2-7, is DTGVSQNPRHKITKRGQNVTFRCDPISEHNRLYWYRQTLGQGPEFLTYFQNEAQLEKSRLLSDRFSAERPKGSFSTLEIQRTEQGDSAMYLCASSRVVDRASYEQYFGPGTRLTVT.

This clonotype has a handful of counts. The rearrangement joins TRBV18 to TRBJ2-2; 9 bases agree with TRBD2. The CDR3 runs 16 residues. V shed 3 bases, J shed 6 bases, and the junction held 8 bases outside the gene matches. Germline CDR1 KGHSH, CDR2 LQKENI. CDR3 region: CASSPLAGESAGELFF. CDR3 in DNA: TGTGCCAGCTCACCCTTAGCGGGGGAAAGCGCCGGGGAGCTGTTTTTT. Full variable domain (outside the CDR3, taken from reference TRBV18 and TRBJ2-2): NAGVMQNPRHLVRRRGQEARLRCSPMKGHSHVYWYRQLPEEGLKFMVYLQKENIIDESGMPKERFSAEFPKEGPSILRIQQVVRGDSAAYFCASSPLAGESAGELFFGEGSRLTVL.